These 32 T cell receptor beta chains came from one sample sequenced in a study of radiation and T cells in renal cell carcinoma. Profiled with immunoSEQ multiplex PCR; TCRdb holds only in-frame clones, not every one. The profile covers around 60,000 clones, with around 78% appearing a single time and under 7% taken by the ten largest. As for time point: blood 2 weeks post-SBRT. Indicated treatment: 15 Gy SBRT to primary tumor, nephrectomy 4 weeks later. Sequenced material: blood, taken from a patient whose treatment included radiotherapy and nephrectomy. The origin of the receptors is a man in his 60s with renal cell carcinoma.

The chain carries TRBV6-5 and TRBJ2-1; 7 bases line up with TRBD1. The CDR3 loop spans 14 amino acids. The ends lost 0 bases at V and 5 bases at J; junction bases unmatched: 1. The germline V gene has CDR1 MNHEY and CDR2 SVGAGI. The CDR3 DNA reads as TGTGCCAGCAGTTACTCGGACAGGAACAATGAGCAGTTCTTC. Its protein product is CASSYSDRNNEQFF.

This chain joins TRBV6-1 and TRBJ1-1, with 8 bases aligning to TRBD1. The CDR3 sequence is 15 residues long. Germline V gives CDR1 MNHNS, CDR2 SASEGT. The V segment lost 4 bases and the J segment 7 bases; nucleotides outside the gene matches: 11. The CDR3 loop is CASSVEFGQGDEAFF. The CDR3 DNA follows: TGTGCCAGCAGTGTCGAATTTGGACAGGGAGATGAAGCTTTCTTT.

Here the CDR3 DNA reads TGTGCCAGCTCACCAGGGGCCGGTACACTCGAGCAGTACGTC. It translates to CASSPGAGTLEQYV. The chain couples TRBV18 to TRBJ2-7; D possibly corresponds to TRBD1 (5 bases). V was cut by 2 bases and J by 6 bases, with 14 bases left in between. The CDR3 runs 14 residues. Germline assignment: CDR1 KGHSH and CDR2 LQKENI.

The gene calls are TRBV5-1 and TRBJ2-5; D remains ambiguous. CDR1 and CDR2 (germline): SGHRS, YFSETQ. Trimming removed 5 bases at V and 2 bases at J, with 7 bases between. This CDR3 contains 12 residues. The CDR3 spells CASRQQQETQYF. CDR3 in DNA: TGCGCCAGCAGGCAACAACAAGAGACCCAGTACTTC.

V is TRBV9 and J is TRBJ2-3; D remains ambiguous. This CDR3 has 12 amino acids. Germline loops: CDR1 SGDLS, CDR2 YYNGEE. Trimming pared 4 bases from V and 4 bases from J, leaving 7 bases between. The CDR3: CASSKESDTQYF. The CDR3 DNA reads TGTGCCAGCAGCAAAGAATCAGATACGCAGTATTTT.

The V gene is TRBV29-1, the J gene TRBJ2-5; TRBD1 aligns across 8 bases. This CDR3 is 13 amino acids long. Unmatched junction bases numbered 6, after V lost 7 bases and J lost 2 bases. CDR1 and CDR2 from the germline V gene are SQVTM and ANQGSEA. The CDR3 sequence: CSAKDRVQETQYF. CDR3 nucleotides: TGCAGCGCAAAGGACAGGGTACAAGAGACCCAGTACTTC. Supplemented by reference TRBV29-1 and TRBJ2-5, the full variable domain reads SAVISQKPSRDICQRGTSLTIQCQVDSQVTMMFWYRQQPGQSLTLIATANQGSEATYESGFVIDKFPISRPNLTFSTLTVSNMSPEDSSIYLCSAKDRVQETQYFGPGTRLLVL.

This clone was counted a single time. V and J are TRBV7-2 and TRBJ2-7, with D perhaps TRBD1 (5 bases). CDR1 and CDR2 (germline): SGHTA, FQGNSA. The CDR3 has 14 residues. Trimming took 2 bases from V and 4 from J, leaving 12 bases between them. CDR3 amino acids: CASSLFPQVYEQYF. The CDR3, as DNA: TGTGCCAGCAGCTTATTCCCACAGGTTTACGAGCAGTACTTC.

The chain recombines TRBV11-3 with TRBJ2-1; maybe TRBD1 (5 bases). Trimming removed 1 base from V and 5 bases from J, with 9 bases in between. The CDR3 spans 14 residues. The germline V gene encodes CDR1 SGHNT and CDR2 YENEEA. The CDR3 DNA follows: TGTGCCAGCAGCTTAGGACCAGGGAACAATGAGCAGTTCTTC. Amino acid sequence: CASSLGPGNNEQFF.

J is TRBJ2-1 and V is TRBV11-3; the match to TRBD1 covers 8 bases. This CDR3 has 17 residues. The trim removed 0 bases at V and 2 bases at J, leaving 6 bases unmatched. Germline CDR1 reads SGHNT; CDR2 reads YENEEA. The CDR3 DNA reads as TGTGCCAGCAGCTTAGAAGGGACAGGAGTCCCCTACAATGAGCAGTTCTTC. Translating gives CASSLEGTGVPYNEQFF. The complete variable domain, with remaining parts taken from reference TRBV11-3 and TRBJ2-1, reads EAGVVQSPRYKIIEKKQPVAFWCNPISGHNTLYWYLQNLGQGPELLIRYENEEAVDDSQLPKDRFSAERLKGVDSTLKIQPAELGDSAVYLCASSLEGTGVPYNEQFFGPGTRLTVL.

The chain couples TRBV6-5 to TRBJ1-4; 7 nucleotides line up with TRBD1. After removal of 0 bases from V and 4 bases from J, the junction contained 5 bases not matched to a gene. The germline CDR1 and CDR2 sequences are MNHEY and SVGAGI. The CDR3 contains 16 residues. CDR3 bases: TGTGCCAGCAGTTACTCCGGGGACAGAGATAATGAAAAACTGTTTTTT. This gives the protein CASSYSGDRDNEKLFF.

This chain links TRBV10-3 with TRBJ1-2, with 7 bases aligning to TRBD1. Unmatched junction bases numbered 2, after V lost 4 bases and J lost 0 bases. Germline V gene data show CDR1 as ENHRY and CDR2 as SYGVKD. The CDR3 is 14 amino acids. CDR3 coding DNA: TGTGCCATCAGTGCTCAGGGGGCTAACTATGGCTACACCTTC. This sequence encodes CAISAQGANYGYTF.

This clone was recorded at least ten times. This chain connects TRBV28 to TRBJ1-1; D might be TRBD1 (6 bases). Trimming stripped 10 bases from V and 6 bases from J, with 15 bases between. This CDR3 contains 12 residues. Germline V gene lookup returns CDR1 MDHEN and CDR2 SYDVKM. The CDR3: CATTGRVAEAFF. The CDR3 DNA follows: TGTGCCACCACAGGGAGAGTCGCTGAAGCTTTCTTT.

This chain uses TRBV10-3 with TRBJ2-1, with D hard to call. The V end was cut by 0 bases, the J end by 1 base, with 4 bases between. CDR1 is ENHRY and CDR2 is SYGVKD in the germline V gene. The CDR3 covers 14 residues. The CDR3 bases are TGTGCCATCAGTGAGTCAGGTTCCTACAATGAGCAGTTCTTC. Encoded protein: CAISESGSYNEQFF.

V usage is TRBV5-8 and J usage is TRBJ1-5, with D perhaps TRBD1 (6 bases). CDR3 length equals 15 residues. The V gene's germline CDR1 is SGHTS and CDR2 YDEGEE. Trimming left V 5 bases short and J 1 base short, with 13 bases between. The CDR3 DNA sequence: TGTGCCAGCAGTGGTAGGGGGGTCAGCAATCAGCCCCAGCATTTT. This encodes CASSGRGVSNQPQHF.

The chain couples TRBV7-2 to TRBJ2-1; no clear D. Between the trimmed V and J ends, which lost 5 bases and 5 bases, there was a span of 10 bases. Germline V CDR1 and CDR2: SGHTA, FQGNSA. The CDR3 covers 13 residues. The CDR3 protein is CASSPRRNNEQFF. The DNA for the CDR3 is TGTGCCAGCAGCCCCCGCCGAAACAATGAGCAGTTCTTC. Using reference TRBV7-2 and TRBJ2-1 for the parts outside the CDR3, the full variable domain is GAGVSQSPSNKVTEKGKDVELRCDPISGHTALYWYRQSLGQGLEFLIYFQGNSAPDKSGLPSDRFSAERTGGSVSTLTIQRTQQEDSAVYLCASSPRRNNEQFFGPGTRLTVL.

CDR3 bases: TGTGCCAGTAGGACAGGGGGGGACACAGATACGCAGTATTTT. Its protein is CASRTGGDTDTQYF. This chain uses TRBV19 with TRBJ2-3; 9 positions match TRBD1. The V and J ends lost 6 bases and 2 bases, in that order; junction bases with no gene match: 3. CDR1 is LNHDA, CDR2 SQIVND, per germline (reference sequence). This CDR3 is built from 14 residues.

Only a few counts were recorded for this clone. The chain combines TRBV30 with TRBJ1-2; D gene ambiguous. This CDR3 contains 13 residues. Trimming removed 0 bases from V and 6 bases from J, with 11 bases in between. Looked up from germline, CDR1 is GTSNPN and CDR2 is SVGIG (reference sequence). CDR3 amino acids: CAWSVLNPNGYTF. CDR3 sequence (DNA): TGTGCCTGGAGTGTACTGAATCCGAATGGCTACACCTTC. The variable domain in full, with the rest retrieved from reference TRBV30 and TRBJ1-2, is SQTIHQWPATLVQPVGSPLSLECTVEGTSNPNLYWYRQAAGRGLQLLFYSVGIGQISSEVPQNLSASRPQDRQFILSSKKLLLSDSGFYLCAWSVLNPNGYTFGSGTRLTVV.

The V call is TRBV2, the J call TRBJ2-5; 14 nucleotides line up with TRBD2. The trim removed 6 bases at V and 5 bases at J, leaving 8 bases unmatched. This CDR3 is built from 16 residues. Germline-derived CDR1 and CDR2 are SNHLY and FYNNEI. As DNA, the CDR3 is TGTGCCAGCAGGGCCGGGACTAGCGGGAGTTGGGAGACCCAGTACTTC. This gives the protein CASRAGTSGSWETQYF.

The rearrangement joins TRBV11-3 to TRBJ2-5; TRBD1 matches at 11 bases. This CDR3 region has 15 residues. Germline values: CDR1 SGHNT, CDR2 YENEEA. V shed 5 bases and J 5 bases; nucleotides not matched to a gene: 7. The CDR3 here is CASSLGQGARETQYF. CDR3 bases: TGTGCCAGCAGCCTAGGACAGGGGGCGCGGGAGACCCAGTACTTC.

The CDR3 is CASSPSGSKETQYF. The CDR3 nucleotides are TGTGCCAGCTCACCGAGCGGGAGTAAGGAGACCCAGTACTTC. V gene TRBV18 combines with J gene TRBJ2-5; 8 bases are a match to TRBD2. This CDR3 is 14 amino acids long. The V gene's germline CDR1 is KGHSH and CDR2 LQKENI. V lost 3 bases to trimming and J lost 5 bases; unmatched junction nucleotides: 5.

This chain uses TRBV11-3 with TRBJ1-4, with D possibly being TRBD1 (5 bases). Between the trimmed V and J ends, which lost 1 base and 4 bases, there was a span of 7 bases. The CDR3 totals 14 residues. CDR1 and CDR2 from the germline V gene are SGHNT and YENEEA. CDR3 sequence: CASSLGQYNEKLFF. In DNA form, the CDR3 reads TGTGCCAGCAGCTTAGGACAGTATAATGAAAAACTGTTTTTT.

This chain links TRBV6-6 with TRBJ2-2, with D possibly being TRBD1 (5 bases). CDR3 length: 16 amino acids. CDR1 is MNHNY, CDR2 SVGAGI, per germline (reference sequence). Trimming pared 0 bases from V and 1 base from J, leaving 9 bases between. In nucleotides, the CDR3 is TGTGCCAGCAGTTACTCGTCAGGGAAGAACACCGGGGAGCTGTTTTTT. This sequence encodes CASSYSSGKNTGELFF.

The chain has TRBV6-5 and TRBJ1-3; weak D call: TRBD1 (5 bases). This CDR3 is 15 amino acids long. V lost 6 bases and J 1 base, leaving 13 bases between the germline ends. Germline CDR1 reads MNHEY; CDR2 reads SVGAGI. CDR3 in DNA: TGTGCCAGCAGCCACCCTCAGGGTTCTGGAAACACCATATATTTT. Translating it yields CASSHPQGSGNTIYF.

The J gene is TRBJ2-2, the V gene TRBV7-2, with D hard to call. Germline V gene sequence: CDR1 SGHTA, CDR2 FQGNSA. V was clipped by 5 bases and J by 0 bases, with 10 bases between them. The CDR3 consists of 15 residues. Written as DNA, the CDR3 is TGTGCCAGCAGCCTAGTGTCGGCGAACACCGGGGAGCTGTTTTTT. Translated: CASSLVSANTGELFF.

V gene TRBV7-2 combines with J gene TRBJ2-1; D perhaps matches TRBD2 (7 bases). The V gene's germline CDR1 is SGHTA and CDR2 FQGNSA. V gave up 6 bases and J gave up 8 bases, with 20 bases separating them. There are 15 residues in the CDR3. CDR3 sequence reads: CASRGRGDNLDEQFF. In DNA form, the CDR3 reads TGTGCCAGCAGAGGGAGGGGGGACAATCTCGATGAGCAGTTCTTC.

The rearrangement links TRBV2 to TRBJ1-4; maybe TRBD1 (5 bases). Between the trimmed V and J ends, which lost 7 bases and 8 bases, there was a span of 14 bases. The CDR3 consists of 13 residues. The germline V gene encodes CDR1 SNHLY and CDR2 FYNNEI. CDR3 nucleotides: TGTGCCAGCACGGGGCAGGGTGGGGAAAAACTGTTTTTT. Residues: CASTGQGGEKLFF. Full variable domain (outside the CDR3, taken from reference TRBV2 and TRBJ1-4): EPEVTQTPSHQVTQMGQEVILRCVPISNHLYFYWYRQILGQKVEFLVSFYNNEISEKSEIFDDQFSVERPDGSNFTLKIRSTKLEDSAMYFCASTGQGGEKLFFGSGTQLSVL.

The CDR3 is CASSLWGRDEQYF. DNA of the CDR3: TGTGCCAGCAGTTTATGGGGGAGGGACGAGCAGTACTTC. V and J are TRBV27 and TRBJ2-7; 7 nucleotides match TRBD2. Germline V gene lookup returns CDR1 MNHEY and CDR2 SMNVEV (reference sequence). J gave up 5 bases and V 1 base, and 2 bases lay outside the gene matches. The CDR3 extends over 13 amino acids.

This clone is a singleton in its sample. The chain carries TRBV7-8 and TRBJ2-5; D not resolved. The CDR3 is 14 residues long. Between the trimmed V and J ends, which lost 2 bases and 1 base, there was a span of 8 bases. CDR1 and CDR2 (germline): SGHVS, FQNEAQ. Written as DNA, the CDR3 is TGTGCCAGCAGCTTACGAAGAACCCAAGAGACCCAGTACTTC. Amino acid sequence: CASSLRRTQETQYF.

V is TRBV7-9 and J is TRBJ1-2, with a weak D call TRBD1 (5 bases). The V and J ends lost 0 bases and 2 bases respectively, with 7 bases between them. The CDR3 is 14 amino acids. Germline assignment: CDR1 SEHNR and CDR2 FQNEAQ (reference sequence). CDR3 region: CASSLARQNYGYTF. The CDR3 DNA reads TGTGCCAGCAGCTTAGCGCGACAGAACTATGGCTACACCTTC.

A single count supports this clone. J is TRBJ1-1 and V is TRBV7-9; 10 nucleotides line up with TRBD1. Trimming removed 7 bases from V and 3 bases from J; junction bases left unmatched: 8. The CDR3 sequence is 15 residues long. The germline CDR1 and CDR2 sequences are SEHNR and FQNEAQ (reference sequence). The CDR3 protein is CASTPPGTGDTEAFF. CDR3 coding DNA: TGTGCCAGCACCCCTCCGGGGACAGGGGACACTGAAGCTTTCTTT. The full variable domain, completed using reference TRBV7-9 and TRBJ1-1, is DTGVSQNPRHKITKRGQNVTFRCDPISEHNRLYWYRQTLGQGPEFLTYFQNEAQLEKSRLLSDRFSAERPKGSFSTLEIQRTEQGDSAMYLCASTPPGTGDTEAFFGQGTRLTVV.

The rearrangement uses TRBV7-9 and TRBJ1-1; D ambiguous. The CDR3 is 15 residues long. V gave up 1 base and J gave up 1 base, with 10 bases separating them. CDR1 SEHNR and CDR2 FQNEAQ come from the germline V gene (reference sequence). The CDR3 spells CASSLGGLPNTEAFF. The CDR3 DNA reads TGTGCCAGCAGCTTAGGGGGATTACCGAACACTGAAGCTTTCTTT.

The J gene is TRBJ2-1, the V gene TRBV7-9; 11 positions agree with TRBD2. The CDR3 is 17 residues long. Germline loops: CDR1 SEHNR, CDR2 FQNEAQ (reference sequence). Trimming at V came to 6 bases and at J to 10 bases, leaving 17 bases not matched to a gene. The CDR3 DNA sequence: TGTGCCAGCAGACCCCGCTCGGTAGCGGGAGGGCCGGGAGAGCAGTTCTTC. Translating it yields CASRPRSVAGGPGEQFF.